A single sample gave rise to the 16 T cell receptor beta chains below, sequenced in a study of cytomegalovirus exposure and HLA in healthy donors. PCR used 60 Vbeta primers and 13 Jbeta primers. Produced via immunoSEQ multiplex PCR; TCRdb's table is partial and in-frame only. The sample has 150,000 to 200,000 clones; about 80% are singletons. Sample: PBMCs. These receptors originate from a woman aged 40 to 50 in good health and CMV-seronegative.

The chain combines TRBV29-1 with TRBJ2-2; tentative D call: TRBD2 (5 bases). In germline, CDR1 is SQVTM, CDR2 ANQGSEA. Trimming took off 6 bases at V and 0 bases at J, with 11 bases between the two ends. The CDR3 is 14 amino acids. The CDR3 here is CSVAWTANTGELFF. The CDR3 DNA is TGCAGCGTGGCTTGGACTGCGAACACCGGGGAGCTGTTTTTT.

Here the CDR3 DNA reads TGCGCCAGCAGACGGACTAGCGGGACTGGGTACCAAGAGACCCAGTACTTC. Its protein is CASRRTSGTGYQETQYF. The chain joins TRBV5-1 to TRBJ2-5, with 12 bases that match TRBD2. V gave up 5 bases and J gave up 0 bases; unmatched junction bases: 8. There are 17 residues in the CDR3. Germline loops: CDR1 SGHRS, CDR2 YFSETQ.

CDR3 coding DNA: TGTGCCAGCAGGCAGGGGATGTGGACCGGGGAGCTGTTTTTT. Translation gives CASRQGMWTGELFF. J is TRBJ2-2 and V is TRBV19, with D perhaps matching TRBD1 (6 bases). CDR1 and CDR2 from the germline V gene are LNHDA and SQIVND (reference sequence). This CDR3 has 14 residues. The ends were cut back, 9 bases at V and 5 bases at J, with 16 bases in the middle.

This chain uses TRBV5-1 with TRBJ2-3; 7 bases fit TRBD1. Germline-derived CDR1 and CDR2 are SGHRS and YFSETQ. Trimming removed 3 bases from V and 3 bases from J; junction bases left unmatched: 10. This CDR3 is built from 16 residues. CDR3 residues: CASSWGTEFGTDTQYF. Written as DNA, the CDR3 is TGCGCCAGCAGCTGGGGGACAGAGTTTGGGACAGATACGCAGTATTTT.

The chain recombines TRBV7-2 with TRBJ2-3, with D uncertain. CDR3 length equals 14 residues. The germline V and J ends were trimmed by 0 bases and 0 bases, with 4 bases remaining between them. Germline CDR1 is SGHTA and CDR2 is FQGNSA. For the CDR3, the DNA is TGTGCCAGCAGCTTAGCGCGGAGCACAGATACGCAGTATTTT. It yields the protein CASSLARSTDTQYF.

V and J are TRBV9 and TRBJ2-1; the D gene is possibly TRBD2 (6 bases). The V and J ends lost 4 bases and 7 bases respectively, with 18 bases between them. This CDR3 spans 15 amino acids. In germline, CDR1 is SGDLS, CDR2 YYNGEE. In DNA form, the CDR3 reads TGTGCCAGCAGCCCCGCTAGCGAGAGTTGGAATGAGCAGTTCTTC. It translates to CASSPASESWNEQFF.

The genes are TRBV5-1 and TRBJ1-1; TRBD1 is a possible D gene (6 bases). Germline loops: CDR1 SGHRS, CDR2 YFSETQ. The ends were cut back, 1 base at V and 8 bases at J, with 15 bases in the middle. The CDR3 loop spans 14 amino acids. CDR3 in DNA: TGCGCCAGCAGCTTGAATTTCGCAGGGGTGGAAGCTTTCTTT. Its translation: CASSLNFAGVEAFF. Full variable domain (outside the CDR3, taken from reference TRBV5-1 and TRBJ1-1): KAGVTQTPRYLIKTRGQQVTLSCSPISGHRSVSWYQQTPGQGLQFLFEYFSETQRNKGNFPGRFSGRQFSNSRSEMNVSTLELGDSALYLCASSLNFAGVEAFFGQGTRLTVV.

The chain carries TRBV9 and TRBJ2-1; TRBD2 matches at 11 bases. Trimming at V came to 3 bases and at J to 9 bases, leaving 8 bases not matched to a gene. In germline, CDR1 is SGDLS, CDR2 YYNGEE. CDR3 length: 15 amino acids. The CDR3 sequence is CASSAGLAEGGEQFF. CDR3 sequence (DNA): TGTGCCAGCAGCGCGGGACTAGCGGAGGGAGGTGAGCAGTTCTTC.

The chain joins TRBV18 to TRBJ2-3; 7 bases align to TRBD2. CDR3 length: 15 amino acids. Trimming cost V 4 bases and J 0 bases; bases outside gene matches: 4. Germline V gives CDR1 KGHSH, CDR2 LQKENI. DNA of the CDR3: TGTGCCAGCTCACGAAGCGGGACTAGCACAGATACGCAGTATTTT. Encoded protein: CASSRSGTSTDTQYF.

On this clone: A junction end diverges from the germline sequence, so it may reflect a read error. The J gene is TRBJ1-1, the V gene TRBV2; possibly TRBD1 for D (6 bases). CDR3 size: 12 residues. Germline V CDR1 and CDR2: SNHLY, FYNNEI. CDR3 sequence: CASSESTGNSIF. The CDR3 DNA reads as TGTGCCAGCAGTGAAAGCACAGGGAATTCCATCTTT.

This clone was seen a handful of times. V usage is TRBV30 and J usage is TRBJ1-2; D may be TRBD1 (5 bases). Trimming pared 0 bases from V and 7 bases from J, leaving 12 bases between. This CDR3 region has 13 residues. Germline V lookup: CDR1 GTSNPN, CDR2 SVGIG (reference sequence). Written as DNA, the CDR3 is TGTGCCTGGAGTGTCGCAGGGTATGGTGGCTACACCTTC. This gives the protein CAWSVAGYGGYTF.

This clone was counted once. The rearrangement uses TRBV7-2 and TRBJ2-2; D may be TRBD2 (5 bases). CDR1 and CDR2 (germline): SGHTA, FQGNSA. This CDR3 spans 13 amino acids. Trimming removed 4 bases at V and 7 bases at J, with 10 bases between. In DNA, the CDR3 is TGTGCCAGCAGCTCCCTCCGGGACGGGGAGCTGTTTTTT. Translating it yields CASSSLRDGELFF.

The V call is TRBV30, the J call TRBJ2-1; D uncertain. This CDR3 spans 11 amino acids. Trimming stripped 0 bases from V and 8 bases from J, with 5 bases between. CDR1 GTSNPN and CDR2 SVGIG come from the germline V gene (reference sequence). The CDR3: CAWSVLDEQFF. The CDR3 DNA reads TGTGCCTGGAGTGTACTTGATGAGCAGTTCTTC.

The chain has TRBV7-2 and TRBJ2-5; D is perhaps TRBD2 (7 bases). The V end was cut by 0 bases, the J end by 4 bases, with 9 bases between. The CDR3 extends over 14 amino acids. The germline V gene has CDR1 SGHTA and CDR2 FQGNSA. CDR3 in amino acids: CASSLARGAETQYF. The CDR3 DNA sequence: TGTGCCAGCAGCTTAGCACGGGGGGCAGAGACCCAGTACTTC. The full variable domain, in which reference TRBV7-2 and TRBJ2-5 provide the parts outside the CDR3, is GAGVSQSPSNKVTEKGKDVELRCDPISGHTALYWYRQSLGQGLEFLIYFQGNSAPDKSGLPSDRFSAERTGGSVSTLTIQRTQQEDSAVYLCASSLARGAETQYFGPGTRLLVL.

Regarding this clone: The junction shows a germline mismatch at one end, possibly a read error. The J gene is TRBJ2-5, the V gene TRBV7-9, with 13 nucleotides matching TRBD2. Looked up from germline, CDR1 is SEHNR and CDR2 is FQNEAQ (reference sequence). The CDR3 has 16 amino acids. CDR3 DNA: TGTTCCAGCAGTGGGGGGGGACTAGCGGGACAAGAGACCCAGTACTTC. Protein: CSSSGGGLAGQETQYF. Full variable domain (rest looked up from reference TRBV7-9 and TRBJ2-5): DTGVSQNPRHKITKRGQNVTFRCDPISEHNRLYWYRQTLGQGPEFLTYFQNEAQLEKSRLLSDRFSAERPKGSFSTLEIQRTEQGDSAMYLCSSSGGGLAGQETQYFGPGTRLLVL.

The chain joins TRBV4-3 to TRBJ2-3; tentative D call: TRBD2 (6 bases). The V gene's germline CDR1 is LGHNA and CDR2 YSLEER. V lost 1 base and J lost 4, with 18 bases in between. CDR3 size: 17 residues. This CDR3 reads CASSQGPPAGSPDTQYF. The CDR3, as DNA: TGCGCCAGCAGCCAAGGACCCCCCGCGGGATCCCCAGATACGCAGTATTTT.